The clone carrying this T cell receptor (beta chain) was recorded a few times. The CDR3 runs to 14 residues. Trimming removed 6 bases from V and 2 bases from J, with 13 bases in between. In germline, CDR1 is SGHVS, CDR2 FQNEAQ. The data stem from a study of T-cell memory formation after mild COVID-19. TCRdb reprocessed the 5' RACE reads with MiXCR, giving one entry per CDR3 protein. The table shows around 450,000 distinct CDR3 sequences, with 24% occurring only once. This sequence was found in an adult woman who had mild COVID-19 (a few samples of this study predate the infection). Cell type and time point are not known. What was sequenced was PBMCs or a T cell subset sorted from them (not recorded which). The chain links TRBV7-8 to TRBJ1-2; D remains unclear. The chain's CDR3 is CASRNPGANYGYTF. The DNA for the CDR3 is TGTGCCAGCAGAAACCCGGGCGCGAACTATGGCTACACCTTC.